The clone carrying this T cell receptor beta chain showed up just a few times. The treatment was: oral pan-JAK inhibitor, 5-10 mg twice daily. Collected material from alopecia areata patients comprised lesional scalp punch biopsies and peripheral blood. This sample was taken from a study of CD8+ T cells in alopecia areata. CDR3 length equals 13 residues. The germline gives CDR1 SGHNT, CDR2 YYREEE (reference sequence). The V gene end was trimmed by 4 bases and the J gene end by 8 bases; junction bases not matched to a gene: 8. In each case, RNA was isolated and then reverse transcribed into cDNA as the sequencing template. Clones were sequenced by immunoSEQ multiplex PCR, and TCRdb holds only the in-frame ones, with some missing. The top ten hold under 14% of the sample, which has 170,000 or so clones, approximately 53% seen once.

V is TRBV5-4 and J is TRBJ1-2; 7 bases map to TRBD1. Here the sequenced sample was CD8+ T cells sorted from blood, taken at week 24, from a patient treated with tofacitinib. This sequence originates from a human donor with alopecia areata. DNA of the CDR3: TGTGCCAGCAGCGGGACAGTCCAGGAAGGCTACACCTTC. Its translation is CASSGTVQEGYTF.